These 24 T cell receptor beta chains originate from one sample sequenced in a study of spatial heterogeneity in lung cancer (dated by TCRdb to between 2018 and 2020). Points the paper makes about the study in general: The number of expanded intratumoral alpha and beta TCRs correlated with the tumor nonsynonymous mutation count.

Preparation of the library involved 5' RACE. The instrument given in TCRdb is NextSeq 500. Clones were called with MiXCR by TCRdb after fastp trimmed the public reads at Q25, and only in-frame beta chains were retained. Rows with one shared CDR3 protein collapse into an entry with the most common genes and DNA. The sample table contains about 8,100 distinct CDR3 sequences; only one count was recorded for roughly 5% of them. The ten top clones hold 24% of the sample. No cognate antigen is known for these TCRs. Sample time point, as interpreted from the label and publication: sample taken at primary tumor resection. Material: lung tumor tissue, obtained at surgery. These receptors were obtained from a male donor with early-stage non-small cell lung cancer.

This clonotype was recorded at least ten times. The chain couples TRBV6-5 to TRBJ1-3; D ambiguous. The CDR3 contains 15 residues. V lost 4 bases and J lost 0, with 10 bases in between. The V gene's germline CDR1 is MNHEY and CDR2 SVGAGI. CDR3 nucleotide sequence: TGTGCCAGCAGTTCCGGCAGGACCTCTGGAAACACCATATATTTT. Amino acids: CASSSGRTSGNTIYF.

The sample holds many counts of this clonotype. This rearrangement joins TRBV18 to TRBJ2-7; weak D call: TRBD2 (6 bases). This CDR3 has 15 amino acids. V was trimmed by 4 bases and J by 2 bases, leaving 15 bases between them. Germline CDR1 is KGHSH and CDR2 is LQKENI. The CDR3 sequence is CASSRPGLDAYEQYF. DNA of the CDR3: TGTGCCAGCTCACGGCCGGGACTGGATGCCTACGAGCAGTACTTC.

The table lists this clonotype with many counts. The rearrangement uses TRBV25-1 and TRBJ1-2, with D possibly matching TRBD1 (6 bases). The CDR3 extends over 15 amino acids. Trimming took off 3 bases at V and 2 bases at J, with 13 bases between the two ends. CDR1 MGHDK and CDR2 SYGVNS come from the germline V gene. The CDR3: CASSDPGALNYGYTF. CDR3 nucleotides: TGTGCCAGCAGTGACCCAGGGGCGCTGAACTATGGCTACACCTTC.

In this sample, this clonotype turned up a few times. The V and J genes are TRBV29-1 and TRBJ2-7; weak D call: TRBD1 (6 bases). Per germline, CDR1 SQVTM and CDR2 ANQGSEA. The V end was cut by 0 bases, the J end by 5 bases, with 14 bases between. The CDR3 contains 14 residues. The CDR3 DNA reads TGCAGCGTTGAAGAAGGCAGGGGAAGGAACGAGCAGTACTTC. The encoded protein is CSVEEGRGRNEQYF.

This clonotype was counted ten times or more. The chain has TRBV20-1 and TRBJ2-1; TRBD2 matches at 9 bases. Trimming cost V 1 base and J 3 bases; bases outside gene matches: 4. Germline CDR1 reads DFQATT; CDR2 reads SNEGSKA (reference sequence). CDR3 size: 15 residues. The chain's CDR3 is CSARGTTSGYNEQFF. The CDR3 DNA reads TGCAGTGCTAGAGGGACGACTAGCGGCTACAATGAGCAGTTCTTC.

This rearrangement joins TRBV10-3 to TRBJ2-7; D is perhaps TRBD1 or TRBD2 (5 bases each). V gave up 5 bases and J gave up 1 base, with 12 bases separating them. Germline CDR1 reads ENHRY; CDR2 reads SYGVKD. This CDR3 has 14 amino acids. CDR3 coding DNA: TGTGCCATCAGTACCCGGGGCAGTTCCTACGAGCAGTACTTC. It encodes CAISTRGSSYEQYF.

CDR3 loop: CASSFRETQYF. In DNA form, the CDR3 reads TGTGCCAGCAGCTTTAGGGAGACCCAGTACTTC. This rearrangement joins TRBV5-6 to TRBJ2-5; no clear D gene. CDR1 is SGHDT and CDR2 is YYEEEE in the germline V gene. Deletions cut 2 bases from V and 5 bases from J, with 4 bases between. This CDR3 region has 11 residues.

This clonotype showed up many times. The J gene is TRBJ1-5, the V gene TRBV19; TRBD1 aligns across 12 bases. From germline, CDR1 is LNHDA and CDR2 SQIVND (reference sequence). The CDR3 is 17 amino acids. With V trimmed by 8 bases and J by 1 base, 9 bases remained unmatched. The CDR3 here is CASSGTGGPGSNQPQHF. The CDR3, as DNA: TGTGCCAGTTCCGGGACAGGGGGCCCTGGGAGCAATCAGCCCCAGCATTTT. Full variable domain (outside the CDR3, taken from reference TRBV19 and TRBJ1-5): DGGITQSPKYLFRKEGQNVTLSCEQNLNHDAMYWYRQDPGQGLRLIYYSQIVNDFQKGDIAEGYSVSREKKESFPLTVTSAQKNPTAFYLCASSGTGGPGSNQPQHFGDGTRLSIL.

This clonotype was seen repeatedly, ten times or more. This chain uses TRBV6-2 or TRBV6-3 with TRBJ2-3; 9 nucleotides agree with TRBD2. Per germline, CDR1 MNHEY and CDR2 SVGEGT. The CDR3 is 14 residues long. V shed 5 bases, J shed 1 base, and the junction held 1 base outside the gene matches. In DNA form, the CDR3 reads TGTGCCAGCAGTAGACTAGCGGGCACAGATACGCAGTATTTT. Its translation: CASSRLAGTDTQYF.

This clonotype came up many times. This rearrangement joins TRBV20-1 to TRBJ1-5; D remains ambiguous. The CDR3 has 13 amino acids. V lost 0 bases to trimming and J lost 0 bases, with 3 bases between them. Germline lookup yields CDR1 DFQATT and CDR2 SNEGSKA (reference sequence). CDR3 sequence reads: CSARETSNQPQHF. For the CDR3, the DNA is TGCAGTGCTAGAGAAACTAGCAATCAGCCCCAGCATTTT.

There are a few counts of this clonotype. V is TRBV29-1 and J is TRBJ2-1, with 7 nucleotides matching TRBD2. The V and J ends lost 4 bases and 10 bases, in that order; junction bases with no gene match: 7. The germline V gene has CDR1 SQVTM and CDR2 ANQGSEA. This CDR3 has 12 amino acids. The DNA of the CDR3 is TGCAGCGTTGGCGGGAGATCTGGGGAGCAGTTCTTC. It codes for CSVGGRSGEQFF.

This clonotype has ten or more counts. The CDR3 bases are TGTGCCAGCAGTTTTTTCGGTAGGCCCCAGCATTTT. It encodes CASSFFGRPQHF. The chain couples TRBV12-3 or TRBV12-4 to TRBJ1-5, with D hard to call. The CDR3 contains 12 residues. Trimming removed 3 bases at V and 9 bases at J, with 9 bases between.

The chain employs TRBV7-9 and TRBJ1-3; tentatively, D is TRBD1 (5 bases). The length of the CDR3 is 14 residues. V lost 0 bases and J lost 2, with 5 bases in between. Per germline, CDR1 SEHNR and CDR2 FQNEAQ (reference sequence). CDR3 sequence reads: CASSLAGAGNTIYF. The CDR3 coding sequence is TGTGCCAGCAGCTTAGCAGGGGCTGGAAACACCATATATTTT.

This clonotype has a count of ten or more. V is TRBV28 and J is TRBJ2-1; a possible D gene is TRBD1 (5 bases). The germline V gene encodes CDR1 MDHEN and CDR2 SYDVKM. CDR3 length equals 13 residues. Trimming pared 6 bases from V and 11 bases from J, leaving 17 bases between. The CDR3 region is CASSLRQPAKQFF. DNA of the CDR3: TGTGCCAGCAGCCTCAGACAGCCGGCAAAGCAGTTCTTC.

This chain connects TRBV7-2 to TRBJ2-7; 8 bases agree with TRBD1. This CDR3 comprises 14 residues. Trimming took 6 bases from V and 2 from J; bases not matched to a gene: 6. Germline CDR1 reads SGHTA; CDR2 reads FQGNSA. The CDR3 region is CASRFQGAAYEQYF. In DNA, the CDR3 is TGTGCCAGCAGGTTCCAGGGGGCAGCCTACGAGCAGTACTTC.

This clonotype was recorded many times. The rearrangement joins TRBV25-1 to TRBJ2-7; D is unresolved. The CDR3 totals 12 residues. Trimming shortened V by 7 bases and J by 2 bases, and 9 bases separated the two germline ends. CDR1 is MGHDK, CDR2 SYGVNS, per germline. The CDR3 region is CASIGTAYEQYF. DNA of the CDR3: TGTGCCAGCATTGGCACGGCCTACGAGCAGTACTTC.

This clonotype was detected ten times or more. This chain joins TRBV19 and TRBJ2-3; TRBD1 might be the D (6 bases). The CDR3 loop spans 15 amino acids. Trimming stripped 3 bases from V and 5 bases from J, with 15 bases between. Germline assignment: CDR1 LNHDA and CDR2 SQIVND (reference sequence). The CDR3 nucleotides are TGTGCCAGTAGTATTGAGCAGGGGACGGGAGATACGCAGTATTTT. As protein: CASSIEQGTGDTQYF.

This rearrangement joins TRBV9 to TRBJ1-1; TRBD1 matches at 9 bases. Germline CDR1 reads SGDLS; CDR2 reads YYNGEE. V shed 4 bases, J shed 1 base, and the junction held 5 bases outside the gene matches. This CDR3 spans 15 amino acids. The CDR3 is CASSPRTGANTEAFF. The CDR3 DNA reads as TGTGCCAGCAGCCCCCGGACAGGGGCGAACACTGAAGCTTTCTTT.

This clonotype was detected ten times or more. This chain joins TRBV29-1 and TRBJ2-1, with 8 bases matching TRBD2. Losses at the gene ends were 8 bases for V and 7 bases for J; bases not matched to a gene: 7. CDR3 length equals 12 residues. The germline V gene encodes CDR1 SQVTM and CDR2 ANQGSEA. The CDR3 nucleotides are TGCAGCCTCTCGGGGGGGCTGAATGAGCAGTTCTTC. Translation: CSLSGGLNEQFF.

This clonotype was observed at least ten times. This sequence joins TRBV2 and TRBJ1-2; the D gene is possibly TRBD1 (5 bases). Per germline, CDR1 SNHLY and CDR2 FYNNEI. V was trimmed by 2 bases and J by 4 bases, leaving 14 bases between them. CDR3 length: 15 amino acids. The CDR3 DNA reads TGTGCCAGCAGTGAACTATCAGGGTACGGCTATGGCTACACCTTC. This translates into CASSELSGYGYGYTF. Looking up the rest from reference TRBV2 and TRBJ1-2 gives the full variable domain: EPEVTQTPSHQVTQMGQEVILRCVPISNHLYFYWYRQILGQKVEFLVSFYNNEISEKSEIFDDQFSVERPDGSNFTLKIRSTKLEDSAMYFCASSELSGYGYGYTFGSGTRLTVV.

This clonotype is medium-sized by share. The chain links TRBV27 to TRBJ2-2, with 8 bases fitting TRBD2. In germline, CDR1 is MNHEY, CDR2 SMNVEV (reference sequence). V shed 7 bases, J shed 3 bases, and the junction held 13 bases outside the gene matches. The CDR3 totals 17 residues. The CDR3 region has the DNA TGTGCCAGCAAGAACAGGGTGGGACTAGACGACACCGGGGAGCTGTTTTTT. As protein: CASKNRVGLDDTGELFF.

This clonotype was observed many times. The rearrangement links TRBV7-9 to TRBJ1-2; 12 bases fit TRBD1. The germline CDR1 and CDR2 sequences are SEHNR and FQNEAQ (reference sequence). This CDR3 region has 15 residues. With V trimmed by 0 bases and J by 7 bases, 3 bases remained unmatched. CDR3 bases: TGTGCCAGCAGCTTAGCGGGACAGGGGGCGCCTGGCTACACCTTC. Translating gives CASSLAGQGAPGYTF.

CDR3 nucleotides: TGTGCCAGCAGTCTTGGCTCCTATGGCTACACCTTC. This sequence encodes CASSLGSYGYTF. The chain is built from TRBV28 and TRBJ1-2; D unclear. CDR1 and CDR2 from the germline V gene are MDHEN and SYDVKM. V lost 5 bases, J lost 4 bases, and 8 bases lay in between. This CDR3 comprises 12 residues.

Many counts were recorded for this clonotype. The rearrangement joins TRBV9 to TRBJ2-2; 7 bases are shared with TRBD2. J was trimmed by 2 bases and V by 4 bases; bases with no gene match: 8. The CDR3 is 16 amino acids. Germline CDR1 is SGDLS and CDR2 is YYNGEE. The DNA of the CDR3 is TGTGCCAGCAGCCCCCGCGGGAGCCCTAACACCGGGGAGCTGTTTTTT. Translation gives CASSPRGSPNTGELFF.